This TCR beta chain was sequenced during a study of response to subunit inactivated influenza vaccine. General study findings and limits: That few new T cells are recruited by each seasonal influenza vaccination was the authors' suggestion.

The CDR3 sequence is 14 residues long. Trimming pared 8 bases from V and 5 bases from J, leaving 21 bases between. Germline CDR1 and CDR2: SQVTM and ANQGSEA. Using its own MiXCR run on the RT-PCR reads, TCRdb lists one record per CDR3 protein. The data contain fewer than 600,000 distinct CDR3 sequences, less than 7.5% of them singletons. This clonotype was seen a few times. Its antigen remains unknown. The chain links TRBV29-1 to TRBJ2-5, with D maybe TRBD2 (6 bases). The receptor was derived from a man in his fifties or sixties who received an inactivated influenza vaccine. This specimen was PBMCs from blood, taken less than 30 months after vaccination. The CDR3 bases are TGCAGCACCAACGGAGGAGGGGTGCGGGAGACCCAGTACTTC. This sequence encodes CSTNGGGVRETQYF.